The 30 T cell receptor beta chains reported below all come from one sample, sequenced in a study of cytomegalovirus exposure and HLA in healthy donors. Primers for the PCR totalled 60 Vbeta and 13 Jbeta. The method was immunoSEQ multiplex PCR; TCRdb's version includes in-frame clones alone and lacks a portion of them. The sample has 100,000 to 150,000 clones; more than 9% are singletons. Sequences were obtained from PBMCs. The origin of the receptors is a young woman in good health and CMV-seropositive.

This clone was seen a handful of times. The chain carries TRBV2 and TRBJ2-7; maybe TRBD1 (6 bases). This CDR3 is built from 13 residues. Germline V gene lookup returns CDR1 SNHLY and CDR2 FYNNEI. V shed 6 bases and J shed 3 bases, with 12 bases lying between them. CDR3 region: CASRQGPIYEQYF. The CDR3 DNA sequence: TGTGCCAGCAGACAGGGCCCTATCTACGAGCAGTACTTC.

There are a few counts of this clone. This chain links TRBV5-4 with TRBJ2-7; D is possibly TRBD2 (5 bases). CDR3 length: 14 amino acids. Trimming pared 1 base from V and 0 bases from J, leaving 8 bases between. Germline assignment: CDR1 SGHNT and CDR2 YYREEE (reference sequence). CDR3 loop: CASSLMAGSYEQYF. In DNA form, the CDR3 reads TGTGCCAGCAGCTTGATGGCGGGCTCCTACGAGCAGTACTTC.

This clone showed up just a few times. The rearrangement uses TRBV2 and TRBJ1-1; 9 bases line up with TRBD1. The CDR3 is 13 amino acids. The ends lost 9 bases at V and 5 bases at J; junction bases unmatched: 7. Per the germline V gene, CDR1 is SNHLY and CDR2 is FYNNEI. The CDR3 is CASAGTGWTEAFF. For the CDR3, the DNA is TGTGCCAGTGCCGGGACAGGGTGGACTGAAGCTTTCTTT.

This clone was detected a few times. The J gene is TRBJ2-7, the V gene TRBV7-3, with 9 bases fitting TRBD1. CDR3 length: 15 amino acids. CDR1 and CDR2 from the germline V gene are SGHTA and FQGTGA. The ends lost 2 bases at V and 3 bases at J; junction bases unmatched: 5. CDR3 sequence: CASSLYSTGGYEQYF. The CDR3 bases are TGTGCCAGCAGCTTATACTCGACAGGGGGCTACGAGCAGTACTTC.

A few counts support this clone. A read error may account for a junction end that differs from germline. This sequence joins TRBV7-7 and TRBJ1-1; 8 bases line up with TRBD1. CDR1 is SSHAT and CDR2 is FNYEAQ in the germline V gene (reference sequence). This CDR3 has 13 amino acids. For the CDR3, the DNA is TGTGCTAGCAGCCAGGGGGCGGCCACTGAAGCTTTCTTT. It encodes CASSQGAATEAFF.

The chain joins TRBV4-1 to TRBJ2-7; D ambiguous. The ends were cut back, 6 bases at V and 4 bases at J, with 13 bases in the middle. CDR3 length: 13 residues. Germline-derived CDR1 and CDR2 are MGHRA and YSYEKL. DNA for the CDR3: TGCGCCAGCAGTCCCCCCCACTCATACGAGCAGTACTTC. Its protein product is CASSPPHSYEQYF.

This clone has just a few counts. This chain joins TRBV18 and TRBJ1-2, with D uncertain. Germline lookup yields CDR1 KGHSH and CDR2 LQKENI. V was cut by 2 bases and J by 4 bases, with 8 bases left in between. The CDR3 consists of 13 residues. For the CDR3, the DNA is TGTGCCAGCTCACCAGGAGGAAGCTATGGCTACACCTTC. Its translation is CASSPGGSYGYTF. Combining the CDR3 with reference TRBV18 and TRBJ1-2 gives the whole variable domain NAGVMQNPRHLVRRRGQEARLRCSPMKGHSHVYWYRQLPEEGLKFMVYLQKENIIDESGMPKERFSAEFPKEGPSILRIQQVVRGDSAAYFCASSPGGSYGYTFGSGTRLTVV.

This clone was counted a few times. The chain joins TRBV4-2 to TRBJ2-7; TRBD2 is a possible D gene (5 bases). Germline values: CDR1 LGHNA, CDR2 YNFKEQ. The CDR3 extends over 17 amino acids. V gave up 0 bases and J gave up 3 bases, with 18 bases separating them. The DNA for the CDR3 is TGTGCCAGCAGCCAAGAGGAGACTACTACATTTAACTACGAGCAGTACTTC. Translated, it gives CASSQEETTTFNYEQYF.

V usage is TRBV13 and J usage is TRBJ1-4; TRBD1 matches at 7 bases. The trim removed 6 bases at V and 7 bases at J, leaving 5 bases unmatched. Germline V gene lookup returns CDR1 PRHDT and CDR2 FYEKMQ (reference sequence). This CDR3 is built from 13 residues. In DNA, the CDR3 is TGTGCCAGCAGAACAGGGGCAAGTGAAAAACTGTTTTTT. It encodes CASRTGASEKLFF.

This clone was picked up a small number of times. The rearrangement uses TRBV15 and TRBJ1-5; D is unresolved. Germline-derived CDR1 and CDR2 are LNHNV and YYDKDF (reference sequence). The CDR3 totals 12 residues. Trimming left V 2 bases short and J 10 bases short, with 9 bases between. The CDR3 sequence is CATSRPLGPQHF. DNA of the CDR3: TGTGCCACCAGCAGACCCCTTGGCCCCCAGCATTTT.

This clone occurred a few times. The chain couples TRBV4-1 to TRBJ2-7, with 7 bases that match TRBD1. Trimming at V came to 0 bases and at J to 3 bases, leaving 2 bases not matched to a gene. The germline gives CDR1 MGHRA, CDR2 YSYEKL. CDR3 length: 14 amino acids. CDR3 sequence: CASSQERTGYEQYF. The CDR3 DNA follows: TGCGCCAGCAGCCAAGAACGGACAGGCTACGAGCAGTACTTC.

There are a few counts of this clone. The chain combines TRBV7-2 with TRBJ1-5; the match to TRBD1 covers 7 bases. After removal of 5 bases from V and 9 bases from J, the junction contained 16 bases not matched to a gene. Germline CDR1 reads SGHTA; CDR2 reads FQGNSA. There are 16 residues in the CDR3. The CDR3, as DNA: TGTGCCAGCAGCCAAGGACGGGACAGCCGCTACTTGCCCCAGCATTTT. Translation gives CASSQGRDSRYLPQHF. Variable domain in full (rest from reference TRBV7-2 and TRBJ1-5): GAGVSQSPSNKVTEKGKDVELRCDPISGHTALYWYRQSLGQGLEFLIYFQGNSAPDKSGLPSDRFSAERTGGSVSTLTIQRTQQEDSAVYLCASSQGRDSRYLPQHFGDGTRLSIL.

This clone was seen a handful of times. The chain links TRBV6-6 to TRBJ1-2; weak D call: TRBD1 (5 bases). The germline V and J ends were trimmed by 8 bases and 1 base, with 11 bases remaining between them. The CDR3 consists of 13 residues. Looked up from germline, CDR1 is MNHNY and CDR2 is SVGAGI (reference sequence). CDR3 in amino acids: CASCWDFNYGYTF. The CDR3 coding sequence is TGTGCCAGCTGCTGGGACTTTAACTATGGCTACACCTTC.

This clone appeared a few times. This CDR3 is also generated by other DNA sequences in the sample. This chain uses TRBV2 with TRBJ2-7, with D perhaps TRBD1 (6 bases). Germline V gene sequence: CDR1 SNHLY, CDR2 FYNNEI. The CDR3 is 12 residues long. Trimming pared 6 bases from V and 5 bases from J, leaving 11 bases between. The CDR3 sequence: CASSVNRDEQYF. The CDR3 region has the DNA TGTGCCAGCAGCGTTAACAGGGACGAGCAGTACTTC.

This clone has a handful of counts. The J gene is TRBJ1-2, the V gene TRBV4-1; D is perhaps TRBD1 (6 bases). The length of the CDR3 is 14 residues. CDR1 is MGHRA, CDR2 YSYEKL, per germline. V was shortened by 1 base and J by 8 bases, with 14 bases between the two germline ends. The CDR3 region has the DNA TGCGCCAGCAGCCAAGTGGCTACTCAGGGGGGCTACACCTTC. It codes for CASSQVATQGGYTF.

The chain links TRBV5-1 to TRBJ2-7, with D uncertain. CDR1 is SGHRS and CDR2 is YFSETQ in the germline V gene. This CDR3 has 16 amino acids. The V end lost 0 bases, the J end lost 3 bases, and 16 bases lay between the germline ends. The chain's CDR3 is CASSLDAESVRYEQYF. CDR3 nucleotide sequence: TGCGCCAGCAGCTTGGATGCAGAATCCGTCCGCTACGAGCAGTACTTC.

The V and J genes are TRBV11-3 and TRBJ1-2, with TRBD1 identical over 7 bases. After removal of 5 bases from V and 13 bases from J, the junction contained 7 bases not matched to a gene. Per the germline V gene, CDR1 is SGHNT and CDR2 is YENEEA. The CDR3 runs to 11 residues. The CDR3 DNA follows: TGTGCCAGCAGCCACGACAGGGCCCCCACCTTC. It is translated as CASSHDRAPTF. Filled out from reference TRBV11-3 and TRBJ1-2, the complete variable domain reads EAGVVQSPRYKIIEKKQPVAFWCNPISGHNTLYWYLQNLGQGPELLIRYENEEAVDDSQLPKDRFSAERLKGVDSTLKIQPAELGDSAVYLCASSHDRAPTFGSGTRLTVV.

This chain uses TRBV5-5 with TRBJ1-1; maybe TRBD1 (5 bases). This CDR3 has 14 amino acids. V was pared by 6 bases and J by 1 base, with 13 bases between. Per germline, CDR1 SGHKS and CDR2 YYEKEE (reference sequence). CDR3 in amino acids: CASNLFDRNTEAFF. The DNA of the CDR3 is TGTGCCAGCAACCTTTTCGACAGGAACACTGAAGCTTTCTTT.

A few counts support this clone. The rearrangement uses TRBV11-3 and TRBJ2-1; no definite D call. V lost 0 bases and J 1 base, leaving 7 bases between the germline ends. The CDR3 covers 15 residues. CDR1 and CDR2 from the germline V gene are SGHNT and YENEEA. The CDR3 bases are TGTGCCAGCAGCTTAGATCTTGCGTCCTACAATGAGCAGTTCTTC. Translated, it gives CASSLDLASYNEQFF. The complete variable domain, with remaining parts taken from reference TRBV11-3 and TRBJ2-1, reads EAGVVQSPRYKIIEKKQPVAFWCNPISGHNTLYWYLQNLGQGPELLIRYENEEAVDDSQLPKDRFSAERLKGVDSTLKIQPAELGDSAVYLCASSLDLASYNEQFFGPGTRLTVL.

The V and J genes are TRBV28 and TRBJ2-7; the match to TRBD1 covers 7 bases. The CDR3 sequence is 15 residues long. The V segment lost 4 bases and the J segment 6 bases; nucleotides outside the gene matches: 12. Germline-derived CDR1 and CDR2 are MDHEN and SYDVKM. CDR3 sequence reads: CASSWKGASNGEQYF. The CDR3 region has the DNA TGTGCCAGCAGTTGGAAGGGGGCAAGTAACGGCGAGCAGTACTTC.

The J gene is TRBJ1-1, the V gene TRBV19; possible D gene TRBD1, 6 bases. Germline lookup yields CDR1 LNHDA and CDR2 SQIVND (reference sequence). The CDR3 consists of 14 residues. V was pared by 3 bases and J by 5 bases, with 13 bases between. The CDR3 loop is CASSIRTVRTEAFF. CDR3 bases: TGTGCCAGTAGTATTCGGACAGTCCGGACTGAAGCTTTCTTT. Variable domain in full (rest from reference TRBV19 and TRBJ1-1): DGGITQSPKYLFRKEGQNVTLSCEQNLNHDAMYWYRQDPGQGLRLIYYSQIVNDFQKGDIAEGYSVSREKKESFPLTVTSAQKNPTAFYLCASSIRTVRTEAFFGQGTRLTVV.

The sample holds a few counts of this clone. The V gene is TRBV10-3, the J gene TRBJ2-1, with TRBD2 matching over 9 bases. This CDR3 comprises 19 residues. Losses at the gene ends were 3 bases for V and 0 bases for J; bases not matched to a gene: 12. Germline V gene data show CDR1 as ENHRY and CDR2 as SYGVKD. CDR3 nucleotides: TGTGCCATCAGTGAAACCGGGACTAGCCAAAAAAGCTCCTACAATGAGCAGTTCTTC. Protein product: CAISETGTSQKSSYNEQFF.

This clone has just a few counts. The chain joins TRBV14 to TRBJ2-7; 7 positions agree with TRBD1. The ends lost 5 bases at V and 11 bases at J; junction bases unmatched: 12. This CDR3 spans 13 amino acids. Germline V gene data show CDR1 as SGHDN and CDR2 as FVKESK. CDR3 bases: TGTGCCAGCAGCGTCGGGACAGCGAGTGGCGAGTACTTC. Encoded protein: CASSVGTASGEYF.

This clone appeared a few times. The rearrangement uses TRBV30 and TRBJ1-1; D remains unclear. Germline V CDR1 and CDR2: GTSNPN, SVGIG (reference sequence). The germline V and J ends were trimmed by 0 bases and 5 bases, with 4 bases remaining between them. The CDR3 runs to 11 residues. CDR3 amino acids: CAWSVQTEAFF. The CDR3 nucleotides read TGTGCCTGGAGTGTACAGACTGAAGCTTTCTTT.

This clone was counted between two and nine times. The genes are TRBV30 and TRBJ2-5, with D possibly matching TRBD2 (5 bases). This CDR3 has 13 amino acids. With 8 bases removed from V and 5 bases from J, the gap between germline ends came to 18 bases. The germline V gene encodes CDR1 GTSNPN and CDR2 SVGIG (reference sequence). The CDR3 is CATVFREGETQYF. DNA for the CDR3: TGTGCCACTGTCTTTCGGGAAGGGGAGACCCAGTACTTC.

This clone has more than one count but fewer than ten. V and J are TRBV10-2 and TRBJ2-1, with 7 bases matching TRBD1. The CDR3 extends over 14 amino acids. Germline V gene lookup returns CDR1 WSHSY and CDR2 SAAADI. V dropped 10 bases and J dropped 0; count of bases not matched to a gene: 6. CDR3 nucleotide sequence: TGCGCCACCTCGACAGGGAGCTCCTACAATGAGCAGTTCTTC. Its translation is CATSTGSSYNEQFF.

The J gene is TRBJ2-2, the V gene TRBV5-1, with 7 bases identical to TRBD2. The junction had 5 bases not matched to a gene; V was cut back by 2 bases and J by 1 base. The germline gives CDR1 SGHRS, CDR2 YFSETQ. The CDR3 length is 16 residues. CDR3 amino acids: CASSFGAGVNTGELFF. The CDR3 DNA follows: TGCGCCAGCAGCTTCGGGGCGGGAGTGAACACCGGGGAGCTGTTTTTT.

In this sample, this clone turned up a few times. The chain uses TRBV4-1 and TRBJ2-1, with D tentatively TRBD2 (6 bases). The CDR3 extends over 11 amino acids. Trimming removed 5 bases from V and 9 bases from J, with 8 bases in between. The germline V gene has CDR1 MGHRA and CDR2 YSYEKL. The CDR3 spells CASSFGSEQFF. The CDR3 bases are TGCGCCAGCAGCTTCGGGAGTGAGCAGTTCTTC.

This clone was counted once. The genes are TRBV19 and TRBJ2-3; TRBD2 agrees at 13 bases. Germline CDR1 is LNHDA and CDR2 is SQIVND (reference sequence). The V and J ends lost 9 bases and 1 base, in that order; junction bases with no gene match: 10. The length of the CDR3 is 17 residues. The CDR3 loop reads CASSGLAGVFGTDTQYF. The CDR3 DNA reads TGTGCCAGCAGCGGACTAGCGGGAGTTTTTGGCACAGATACGCAGTATTTT.

This clone showed up just a few times. The chain carries TRBV7-9 and TRBJ2-7; 10 positions match TRBD1. The CDR3 sequence is 14 residues long. Trimming at V came to 5 bases and at J to 5 bases, leaving 6 bases not matched to a gene. The germline V gene has CDR1 SEHNR and CDR2 FQNEAQ (reference sequence). CDR3 region: CASSHRDRGHEQYF. Here the CDR3 DNA reads TGTGCCAGCAGCCACAGGGACAGGGGCCACGAGCAGTACTTC.